The subject of this entry is one T cell receptor (beta chain). Its antigen remains unidentified. Base quality data are lacking; no much larger clone is found one base away. The sample is drawn from a study of radiotherapy plus CTLA-4 blockade in lung cancer (dated by TCRdb to 2016 to 2018). With respect to the entire study: Among enrolled patients, 15% to 20% had an objective response and roughly 30% reached disease control. Study-wide findings and limitations: After treatment with radiotherapy and ipilimumab, TCR clones that originated in tumors expanded in peripheral blood. Early dynamic changes in blood T cell clones, together with increased serum interferon-beta after radiation, were reported as the strongest predictors of response.

In this study, focal radiation therapy paired with CTLA-4 blockade (ipilimumab) was tested in patients who had chemo-refractory metastatic non-small-cell lung cancer. The library relied on the immunoSEQ multiplex PCR assay. TCRdb provides this immuneACCESS table in a form limited to in-frame rearrangements. Some clones are lacking; in checked studies, under half of them reflect an unresolved V gene, and why the rest are absent is not known. This sample gives 40,000 to 45,000 clones in total; approximately 80% of them show up just once. The leading ten clones occupy approximately 2.5% of the sample. This TCR came from a human donor with non-small cell lung cancer whose response to radiotherapy plus ipilimumab could not be evaluated. The sequenced sample was peripheral blood, obtained from a patient treated with radiotherapy plus ipilimumab.

The DNA sequence is given as TGTGCCAGCAGCGCAGGGGATGGGGCCAACGTCCTGACTTTC. Translation gives CASSAGDGANVLTF. This chain joins TRBV9 to TRBJ2-6; the D gene is perhaps TRBD1, on 6 matching bases. Its CDR3 holds 14 amino acids, cysteine through phenylalanine. CDR3 DNA is the only sequence kept; it has 42 bases, read in frame from the first base. A distance of 7 bases separates the germline ends of V and J, which lose 3 bases and 3 bases respectively. Via the germline V gene, CDR1 is SGDLS and CDR2 YYNGEE.